The 11 T cell receptor beta chains below were found in one sample sequenced in a study of shared clonotypes between healthy human individuals. Profiled with immunoSEQ multiplex PCR; TCRdb holds only in-frame clones, not every one. The table records around 480,000 clones, nearly 80% of them present only once. The sequencing input was PBMCs. Source of these receptors: a woman aged 40 to 50 in good health. Some clones in this sample may be carry-over from other donors' samples.

Note on this clone: Other DNA sequences in this sample translate to the same CDR3. This chain joins TRBV7-2 and TRBJ2-3, with D perhaps TRBD2 (7 bases). V lost 1 base to trimming and J lost 3 bases, with 14 bases between them. The CDR3 is 16 amino acids. CDR1 and CDR2 from the germline V gene are SGHTA and FQGNSA. The CDR3 spells CASSLVGGRGTDTQYF. CDR3 in DNA: TGTGCCAGCAGCTTAGTTGGAGGGAGGGGGACAGATACGCAGTATTTT.

V is TRBV11-3 and J is TRBJ1-4, with D possibly TRBD1 on 5 matching bases. V was pared by 3 bases and J by 7 bases, with 9 bases between. The CDR3 is 13 residues long. Germline V gives CDR1 SGHNT, CDR2 YENEEA. CDR3 sequence: CASSFRDGEKLFF. The DNA of the CDR3 is TGTGCCAGCAGCTTCCGGGACGGTGAAAAACTGTTTTTT.

This chain links TRBV29-1 with TRBJ2-2; the D is unclear. Germline-derived CDR1 and CDR2 are SQVTM and ANQGSEA. Deletions cut 6 bases from V and 4 bases from J, with 15 bases between. CDR3 length equals 14 residues. CDR3 loop: CSVLRFGVTGELFF. CDR3 in DNA: TGCAGCGTGCTCCGATTTGGGGTCACCGGGGAGCTGTTTTTT.

By share of the sample, this clone is medium-sized. The V gene is TRBV7-9, the J gene TRBJ2-7; TRBD2 is a possible D gene (6 bases). Trimming left V 5 bases short and J 2 bases short, with 22 bases between. Germline V gene sequence: CDR1 SEHNR, CDR2 FQNEAQ (reference sequence). The length of the CDR3 is 17 residues. The CDR3 sequence: CASSPPWRDGPTYEQYF. In DNA form, the CDR3 reads TGTGCCAGCAGCCCCCCATGGCGGGATGGGCCGACCTACGAGCAGTACTTC.

V usage is TRBV21-1 and J usage is TRBJ2-7; the table's D call of TRBD2 was not tested on the DNA. TRBV21-1 is flagged as a pseudogene. This CDR3 contains 18 residues. CDR3 nucleotide sequence: TGTGCCAGCAGCAAAAGACCTATTAGCGGGAGGTCGTCCTACGAGCAGTACTTC. Translating gives CASSKRPISGRSSYEQYF.

The chain uses TRBV15 and TRBJ1-2; D gene uncertain. Germline loops: CDR1 LNHNV, CDR2 YYDKDF (reference sequence). V lost 9 bases and J lost 0, with 14 bases in between. This CDR3 region has 14 residues. Here the CDR3 DNA reads TGTGCCACTACACCGGGGTTATCTAACTATGGCTACACCTTC. Its translation: CATTPGLSNYGYTF.

V is TRBV7-9 and J is TRBJ2-7; 7 positions agree with TRBD1. CDR3 length equals 15 residues. V lost 5 bases, J lost 3 bases, and 10 bases stayed unmatched. Per germline, CDR1 SEHNR and CDR2 FQNEAQ (reference sequence). CDR3 in DNA: TGTGCCAGCAGCCCCACCGGGACAGAAGTCTACGAGCAGTACTTC. Translation: CASSPTGTEVYEQYF.

V usage is TRBV25-1 and J usage is TRBJ2-7, with no clear D. Looked up from germline, CDR1 is MGHDK and CDR2 is SYGVNS. V dropped 8 bases and J dropped 2 bases, with 16 bases sitting between them. The CDR3 loop spans 14 amino acids. CDR3 residues: CASGSEIAPYEQYF. The DNA for the CDR3 is TGTGCCAGCGGTTCAGAGATTGCACCCTACGAGCAGTACTTC.

J is TRBJ2-5 and V is TRBV7-3; 7 bases are a match to TRBD2. CDR3 size: 13 residues. V shed 5 bases and J 2 bases; nucleotides not matched to a gene: 2. CDR1 is SGHTA and CDR2 is FQGTGA in the germline V gene. CDR3 sequence: CASSLGGQETQYF. The CDR3 bases are TGTGCCAGCAGCCTCGGGGGGCAAGAGACCCAGTACTTC.

The count of this clone is one. The J gene is TRBJ1-3, the V gene TRBV28; possibly TRBD1 for D (5 bases). This CDR3 is 15 amino acids long. Trimming removed 6 bases from V and 0 bases from J, with 12 bases in between. The germline CDR1 and CDR2 sequences are MDHEN and SYDVKM. The CDR3 sequence is CASRKNRNSGNTIYF. Here the CDR3 DNA reads TGTGCCAGCAGAAAAAACAGGAACTCTGGAAACACCATATATTTT.

J is TRBJ2-5 and V is TRBV18, with a weak D call TRBD2 (6 bases). The V end was cut by 2 bases, the J end by 4 bases, with 8 bases between. CDR3 size: 13 residues. Germline V lookup: CDR1 KGHSH, CDR2 LQKENI. The DNA of the CDR3 is TGTGCCAGCTCACCAGTGGGGGGAGAGACCCAGTACTTC. The encoded protein is CASSPVGGETQYF.